The clone carrying this T cell receptor (beta chain) was detected only a few times. The data were obtained in a study of early T cells in non-severe SARS-CoV-2 infection. The CDR3 loop spans 14 amino acids. CDR1 is SGHAT and CDR2 is FQNNGV in the germline V gene. V dropped 0 bases and J dropped 0 bases, with 5 bases sitting between them. From the 5' RACE reads, TCRdb called clonotypes with MiXCR, one entry per CDR3 protein. The data contain about 83,000 distinct CDR3 sequences, around an eighth of them singletons. The chain has TRBV11-2 and TRBJ1-2, with D unclear. This clonotype was obtained from an adult who was a healthcare worker with PCR-confirmed SARS-CoV-2 infection or an uninfected control (not recorded which). The specimen was whole blood. The CDR3 DNA follows: TGTGCCAGCAGCTTAGACCTTGCTAACTATGGCTACACCTTC. It yields the protein CASSLDLANYGYTF. The whole variable domain, filled in from reference TRBV11-2 and TRBJ1-2, reads EAGVAQSPRYKIIEKRQSVAFWCNPISGHATLYWYQQILGQGPKLLIQFQNNGVVDDSQLPKDRFSAERLKGVDSTLKIQPAKLEDSAVYLCASSLDLANYGYTFGSGTRLTVV.